This T cell receptor (beta chain) was sequenced for a study of cytomegalovirus exposure and HLA in healthy donors. Study observations and caveats: The investigators catalogued 164 TCR beta chains as cytomegalovirus-associated. Some V segments, TRBV6-2 and TRBV6-3 among them, were indistinguishable and were therefore excluded.

A note on this clone: Antigen: not known.

The PCR made use of 60 Vbeta and 13 Jbeta primers. Some clones are missing from TCRdb's copy, which holds only in-frame ones; the method was immunoSEQ multiplex PCR. The repertoire consists of under 200,000 clones, with about 71% occurring once and the leading ten covering under 3.5%. CDR3 length: 13 amino acids. The junction had 3 bases not matched to a gene; V was cut back by 6 bases and J by 4 bases. Germline V gene sequence: CDR1 MNHNS, CDR2 SASEGT. The sequence derives from a woman aged 25 to 39 in good health and CMV-seronegative. This chain connects TRBV6-1 to TRBJ2-3, with TRBD2 matching 8 bases. The sample comprised PBMCs. CDR3 sequence: CASSPGGADTQYF. The CDR3 DNA follows: TGTGCCAGCAGCCCCGGGGGGGCAGATACGCAGTATTTT.